The 25 T cell receptor beta chains in this list originate from one sample, sequenced in a study of Ad26.COV2.S vaccination and SARS-CoV-2 variants. Produced via immunoSEQ multiplex PCR; TCRdb's table is partial and in-frame only. This table holds about 320,000 clones, about 86% found once. The treatment is: roughly 20 received Ad26.COV2.S at low or high dose, single or two shots; roughly five received placebo; per-sample allocation not given. Following the first vaccine or placebo injection, samples were taken on day 63. The material was peripheral blood, obtained in a trial of Ad26.COV2.S vaccine versus placebo. The receptors shown here come from a person aged 18 to 59 who received the Ad26.COV2.S COVID-19 vaccine or a placebo.

The rearrangement links TRBV6-2 or TRBV6-3 to TRBJ2-5, with 13 positions matching TRBD2. This CDR3 has 18 residues. Germline V CDR1 and CDR2: MNHEY, SVGEGT. J was trimmed by 2 bases and V by 2 bases; bases with no gene match: 8. The CDR3 DNA reads TGTGCCAGCAGTTACGGCGGACTAGCGGGGGCCTATCAAGAGACCCAGTACTTC. It specifies CASSYGGLAGAYQETQYF.

The sample holds one count of this clone. The rearrangement uses TRBV7-3 and TRBJ2-2; the D is unclear. With 5 bases removed from V and 7 bases from J, the gap between germline ends came to 14 bases. Germline values: CDR1 SGHTA, CDR2 FQGTGA. The CDR3 loop spans 14 amino acids. The CDR3 DNA follows: TGTGCCAGCAGCATAGTAGCTCTATACGGGGAGCTGTTTTTT. It codes for CASSIVALYGELFF. Complete variable domain (other parts from reference TRBV7-3 and TRBJ2-2): GAGVSQTPSNKVTEKGKYVELRCDPISGHTALYWYRQSLGQGPEFLIYFQGTGAADDSGLPNDRFFAVRPEGSVSTLKIQRTERGDSAVYLCASSIVALYGELFFGEGSRLTVL.

The chain carries TRBV18 and TRBJ2-7; D remains unclear. V was clipped by 3 bases and J by 0 bases, with 9 bases between them. The CDR3 runs to 14 residues. CDR1 KGHSH and CDR2 LQKENI come from the germline V gene. As DNA, the CDR3 is TGTGCCAGCTCACCGTTGACCAGCTCCTACGAGCAGTACTTC. This gives the protein CASSPLTSSYEQYF.

The gene calls are TRBV10-3 and TRBJ2-7; tentatively, D is TRBD2 (7 bases). The CDR3 runs to 16 residues. CDR1 ENHRY and CDR2 SYGVKD come from the germline V gene. V was clipped by 8 bases and J by 0 bases, with 20 bases between them. The CDR3 loop is CAIHPGPRGHSYEQYF. The CDR3 nucleotides read TGTGCCATCCACCCGGGTCCGCGGGGGCACTCCTACGAGCAGTACTTC.

V is TRBV7-2 and J is TRBJ2-7; 8 bases align to TRBD1. Trimming removed 3 bases from V and 2 bases from J; junction bases left unmatched: 3. CDR3 length: 14 residues. Germline V gene data show CDR1 as SGHTA and CDR2 as FQGNSA. CDR3 protein: CASSFDRGPYEQYF. DNA of the CDR3: TGTGCCAGCAGCTTCGACAGGGGACCCTACGAGCAGTACTTC.

The chain recombines TRBV4-2 with TRBJ1-1; 7 nucleotides agree with TRBD1. V shed 4 bases, J shed 0 bases, and the junction held 11 bases outside the gene matches. The CDR3 runs 17 residues. Germline assignment: CDR1 LGHNA and CDR2 YNFKEQ. CDR3 protein: CASSLVGTVSMNTEAFF. DNA for the CDR3: TGTGCCAGCAGCCTGGTAGGGACAGTAAGTATGAACACTGAAGCTTTCTTT.

This chain joins TRBV5-1 and TRBJ2-7; D possibly matches TRBD1 or TRBD2 (5 bases each). This CDR3 has 14 amino acids. Germline CDR1 reads SGHRS; CDR2 reads YFSETQ. V was pared by 4 bases and J by 2 bases, with 13 bases between. The CDR3 loop is CASSPPGRAYEQYF. CDR3 bases: TGCGCCAGCAGCCCCCCGGGACGGGCCTACGAGCAGTACTTC.

Only a few counts were recorded for this clone. V usage is TRBV7-2 and J usage is TRBJ1-5, with D unclear. This CDR3 has 14 residues. V lost 5 bases and J 3 bases, leaving 11 bases between the germline ends. The germline V gene encodes CDR1 SGHTA and CDR2 FQGNSA. The DNA of the CDR3 is TGTGCCAGCAGCATCGTCTACAACAATCAGCCCCAGCATTTT. This sequence encodes CASSIVYNNQPQHF.

This clone was observed a single time. The J gene is TRBJ2-4, the V gene TRBV5-1, with TRBD1 as a possible D gene (6 bases). V was cut by 1 base and J by 7 bases, with 12 bases left in between. CDR1 SGHRS and CDR2 YFSETQ come from the germline V gene. The CDR3 is made up of 14 amino acids. The CDR3 region has the DNA TGCGCCAGCAGCTTGACCGGGACACAGAACATTCAGTACTTC. Amino acid sequence: CASSLTGTQNIQYF.

This chain links TRBV6-2 or TRBV6-3 with TRBJ2-1; 16 bases map to TRBD2. The V and J ends lost 5 bases and 6 bases, in that order; junction bases with no gene match: 10. Germline assignment: CDR1 MNHEY and CDR2 SVGEGT. The CDR3 covers 18 residues. The CDR3 spells CASSPAGLAGGPFNEQFF. CDR3 coding DNA: TGTGCCAGCAGTCCCGCGGGACTAGCGGGGGGGCCGTTCAATGAGCAGTTCTTC.

The genes are TRBV30 and TRBJ2-5; weak D call: TRBD2 (6 bases). This CDR3 spans 11 amino acids. Germline CDR1 GTSNPN, CDR2 SVGIG (reference sequence). V was clipped by 2 bases and J by 5 bases, with 6 bases between them. CDR3 sequence (DNA): TGTGCCTGGAGTCGGGGGGAGACCCAGTACTTC. This translates into CAWSRGETQYF.

V gene TRBV7-6 combines with J gene TRBJ2-1, with 11 bases fitting TRBD1. The junction had 10 bases not matched to a gene; V was cut back by 5 bases and J by 7 bases. Germline V gene lookup returns CDR1 SGHVS and CDR2 FNYEAQ. CDR3 length equals 16 residues. The CDR3 is CASSPRTGGMLNEQFF. The CDR3 DNA sequence: TGTGCCAGCAGCCCTCGGACAGGGGGCATGTTGAATGAGCAGTTCTTC.

The chain links TRBV6-5 to TRBJ2-2, with D unresolved. Per germline, CDR1 MNHEY and CDR2 SVGAGI. The V end lost 8 bases, the J end lost 9 bases, and 16 bases lay between the germline ends. This CDR3 spans 13 amino acids. The CDR3 sequence: CASHLSPSRELFF. DNA for the CDR3: TGTGCCAGCCACCTCAGTCCCAGTCGGGAGCTGTTTTTT.

This clone was detected only once. The rearrangement joins TRBV7-2 to TRBJ1-6, with D perhaps TRBD1 (6 bases). CDR3 size: 15 residues. Germline assignment: CDR1 SGHTA and CDR2 FQGNSA. V lost 4 bases and J 8 bases, leaving 15 bases between the germline ends. CDR3 in amino acids: CASSSQGGWDSPLHF. As DNA, the CDR3 is TGTGCCAGCAGCTCTCAAGGGGGTTGGGATTCACCCCTCCACTTT.

This rearrangement joins TRBV7-2 to TRBJ2-7; D is unresolved. This CDR3 contains 13 residues. V lost 1 base and J 2 bases, leaving 6 bases between the germline ends. Germline V gives CDR1 SGHTA, CDR2 FQGNSA. Written as DNA, the CDR3 is TGTGCCAGCAGCTTAGGTATCACCTACGAGCAGTACTTC. Protein: CASSLGITYEQYF. The entire variable domain, with the rest obtained from reference TRBV7-2 and TRBJ2-7, is as follows: GAGVSQSPSNKVTEKGKDVELRCDPISGHTALYWYRQSLGQGLEFLIYFQGNSAPDKSGLPSDRFSAERTGGSVSTLTIQRTQQEDSAVYLCASSLGITYEQYFGPGTRLTVT.

CDR3 loop: CASSLGQELGYGYTF. CDR3 DNA sequence: TGTGCCAGCAGCTTGGGACAGGAGTTAGGCTATGGCTACACCTTC. The chain employs TRBV5-6 and TRBJ1-2; D possibly corresponds to TRBD1 (6 bases). From germline, CDR1 is SGHDT and CDR2 YYEEEE. The CDR3 has 15 amino acids. V lost 0 bases and J lost 4, with 13 bases in between.

V is TRBV19 and J is TRBJ2-2, with D perhaps given as TRBD1 or TRBD2 (6 bases each). Trimming cost V 7 bases and J 3 bases, with 12 bases left between them. CDR1 is LNHDA, CDR2 SQIVND, per germline (reference sequence). The CDR3 has 14 amino acids. Here the CDR3 DNA reads TGTGCCAGTAATTTGAGGGGGGACACCGGGGAGCTGTTTTTT. Encoded protein: CASNLRGDTGELFF.

This chain uses TRBV3-1 (or the pseudogene TRBV3-2) with TRBJ1-2; 10 bases align to TRBD1. Losses at the gene ends were 4 bases for V and 2 bases for J; bases not matched to a gene: 4. The CDR3 consists of 15 residues. Germline V gives CDR1 LGHDT, CDR2 YNNKEL (reference sequence). The CDR3 is CASSRWTGGNYGYTF. DNA for the CDR3: TGTGCCAGCAGCCGCTGGACAGGGGGGAACTATGGCTACACCTTC.

V is TRBV18 and J is TRBJ2-5; D uncertain. The CDR3 has 12 residues. CDR1 is KGHSH and CDR2 is LQKENI in the germline V gene. V was clipped by 0 bases and J by 4 bases, with 3 bases between them. This chain's CDR3 is CASSPPGETQYF. The CDR3 DNA follows: TGTGCCAGCTCACCACCGGGAGAGACCCAGTACTTC. Complete variable domain (other parts from reference TRBV18 and TRBJ2-5): NAGVMQNPRHLVRRRGQEARLRCSPMKGHSHVYWYRQLPEEGLKFMVYLQKENIIDESGMPKERFSAEFPKEGPSILRIQQVVRGDSAAYFCASSPPGETQYFGPGTRLLVL.

This chain links TRBV9 with TRBJ2-7; 9 nucleotides match TRBD1. Germline V gives CDR1 SGDLS, CDR2 YYNGEE. Germline trimming cut 0 bases from V and 9 bases from J; bases unmatched to any gene: 13. The length of the CDR3 is 16 residues. CDR3 sequence (DNA): TGTGCCAGCAGCGTAGCTCCAACAGGGGGCCTCGGAGGGCAGTACTTC. Its protein is CASSVAPTGGLGGQYF.

The V call is TRBV9, the J call TRBJ2-7; 8 positions agree with TRBD1. Germline CDR1 SGDLS, CDR2 YYNGEE. CDR3 length: 16 amino acids. Germline trimming cut 2 bases from V and 4 bases from J; bases unmatched to any gene: 11. CDR3 nucleotides: TGTGCCAGCAGCGTCTCCTCGGGACAGGCACTTTACGAGCAGTACTTC. It yields the protein CASSVSSGQALYEQYF.

The gene calls are TRBV30 and TRBJ2-2; D ambiguous. Germline loops: CDR1 GTSNPN, CDR2 SVGIG (reference sequence). The CDR3 sequence is 14 residues long. Between the trimmed V and J ends, which lost 0 bases and 7 bases, there was a span of 12 bases. The CDR3 DNA reads as TGTGCCTGGAGTGTAGACCCGATCTACGGGGAGCTGTTTTTT. This sequence encodes CAWSVDPIYGELFF.

The chain joins TRBV18 to TRBJ2-7, with D maybe TRBD1 (5 bases). V lost 3 bases, J lost 6 bases, and 9 bases lay in between. Per the germline V gene, CDR1 is KGHSH and CDR2 is LQKENI. The CDR3 extends over 12 amino acids. The CDR3: CASSPTATEQYF. The CDR3 region has the DNA TGTGCCAGCTCACCGACAGCTACCGAGCAGTACTTC.

V usage is TRBV7-2 and J usage is TRBJ2-1; D may match TRBD1 or TRBD2 (5 bases each). Looked up from germline, CDR1 is SGHTA and CDR2 is FQGNSA. This CDR3 comprises 17 residues. The V gene lost 0 bases and the J gene lost 4 bases, with 16 bases spanning the gap. The DNA for the CDR3 is TGTGCCAGCAGCTTAGCGGGGACCCGCGGCCGGTACAATGAGCAGTTCTTC. Residues: CASSLAGTRGRYNEQFF.

The J gene is TRBJ2-2, the V gene TRBV2, with 8 bases matching TRBD2. Trimming took 7 bases from V and 4 from J; bases not matched to a gene: 8. CDR3 length: 15 residues. Looked up from germline, CDR1 is SNHLY and CDR2 is FYNNEI. The DNA of the CDR3 is TGTGCCAGCACAGGTAGCGGGGTTAGCACCGGGGAGCTGTTTTTT. The encoded protein is CASTGSGVSTGELFF.